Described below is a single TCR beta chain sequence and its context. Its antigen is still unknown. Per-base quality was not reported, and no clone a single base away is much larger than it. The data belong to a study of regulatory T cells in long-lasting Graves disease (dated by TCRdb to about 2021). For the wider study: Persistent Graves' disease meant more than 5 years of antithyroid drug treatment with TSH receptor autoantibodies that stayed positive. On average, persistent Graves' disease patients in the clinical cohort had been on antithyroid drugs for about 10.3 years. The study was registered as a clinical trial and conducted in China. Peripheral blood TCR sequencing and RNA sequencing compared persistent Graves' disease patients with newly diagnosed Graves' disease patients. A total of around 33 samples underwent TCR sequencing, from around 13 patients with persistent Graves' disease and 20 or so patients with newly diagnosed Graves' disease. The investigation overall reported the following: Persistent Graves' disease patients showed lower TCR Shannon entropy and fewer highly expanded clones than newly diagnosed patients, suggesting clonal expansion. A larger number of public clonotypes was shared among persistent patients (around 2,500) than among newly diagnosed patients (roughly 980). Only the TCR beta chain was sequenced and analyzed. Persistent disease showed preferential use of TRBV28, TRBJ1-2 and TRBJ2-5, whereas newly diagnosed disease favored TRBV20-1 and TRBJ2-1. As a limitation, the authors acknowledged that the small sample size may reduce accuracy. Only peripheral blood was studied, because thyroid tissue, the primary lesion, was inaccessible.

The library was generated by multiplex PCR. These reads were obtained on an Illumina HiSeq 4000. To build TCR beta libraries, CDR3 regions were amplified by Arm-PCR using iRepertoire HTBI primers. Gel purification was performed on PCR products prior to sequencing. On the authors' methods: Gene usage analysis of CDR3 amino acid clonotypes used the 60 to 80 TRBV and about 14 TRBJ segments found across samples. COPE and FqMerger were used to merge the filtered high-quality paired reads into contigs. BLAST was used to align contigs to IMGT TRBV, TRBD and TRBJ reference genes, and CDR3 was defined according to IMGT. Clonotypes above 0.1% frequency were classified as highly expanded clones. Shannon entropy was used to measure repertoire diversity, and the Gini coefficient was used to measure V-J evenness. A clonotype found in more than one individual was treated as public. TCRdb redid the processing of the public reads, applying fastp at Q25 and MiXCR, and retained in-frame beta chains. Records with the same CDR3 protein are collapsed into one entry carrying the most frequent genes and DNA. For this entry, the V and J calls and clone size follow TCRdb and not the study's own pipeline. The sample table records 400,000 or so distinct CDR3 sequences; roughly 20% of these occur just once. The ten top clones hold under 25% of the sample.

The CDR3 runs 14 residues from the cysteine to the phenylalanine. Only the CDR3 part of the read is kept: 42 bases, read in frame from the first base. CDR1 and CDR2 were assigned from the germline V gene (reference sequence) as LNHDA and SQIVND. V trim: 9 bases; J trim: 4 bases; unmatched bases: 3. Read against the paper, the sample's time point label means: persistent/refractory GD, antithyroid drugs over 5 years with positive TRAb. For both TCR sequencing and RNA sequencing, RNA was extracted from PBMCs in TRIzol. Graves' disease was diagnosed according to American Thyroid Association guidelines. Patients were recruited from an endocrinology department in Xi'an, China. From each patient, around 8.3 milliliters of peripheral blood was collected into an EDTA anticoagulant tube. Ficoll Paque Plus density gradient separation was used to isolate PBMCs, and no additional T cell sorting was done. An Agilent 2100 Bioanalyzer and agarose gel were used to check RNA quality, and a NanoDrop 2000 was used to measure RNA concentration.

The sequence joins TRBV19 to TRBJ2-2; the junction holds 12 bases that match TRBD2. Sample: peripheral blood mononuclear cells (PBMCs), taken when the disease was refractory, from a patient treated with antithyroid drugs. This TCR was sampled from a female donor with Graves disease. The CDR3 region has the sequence CASGLAGFTGELFF. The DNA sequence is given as TGTGCCAGCGGACTAGCGGGATTCACCGGGGAGCTGTTTTTT.